This T cell receptor (beta chain) was recovered during a study of shared clonotypes between healthy human individuals (dated by TCRdb to about 2020). Study-wide context: The cohort included three men and a couple of women between 18 and 49 years of age. Per donor, three plates each were used for CD4 naive and CD4 memory, two for CD8 naive, and one for CD8 memory. To estimate repertoire size and how much clonotypes are shared between individuals, the study performed deep sequencing of blood TCR repertoires from five healthy adults. Libraries were prepared and TCR repertoires were sequenced by different laboratories using diverse techniques, in order to increase sequencing depth and limit assay-specific biases. Leukapheresis yielded between about 0.94 and 8.9 billion PBMCs per donor. What the research found in general, with its limitations: Roughly 5% of naive CD4, 3.5% of naive CD8, 2% to 2.5% of memory CD4, and 0.4% of memory CD8 clonotypes were shared across four donors. Based on pairwise subsampling, the degree of clonotype sharing among donors was expected to be affected by sequencing depth. Sampling was restricted to blood, and TCR repertoires in tissue are likely to differ from TCR repertoires in blood. The small number of donors limited the genetic and exposure-history diversity represented. Naive subsets generally had larger estimated clonotype richness than memory subsets did. Incomplete sequencing was indicated by rarefaction of sorted-subset datasets, despite the large sequencing depth. Compared with non-shared clonotypes, clonotypes shared by all four sorted-subset donors had higher generation probabilities.

Regarding this clone: What this receptor recognizes is not known. The input lacks base qualities; no much larger clone sits a single base away.

Using the deep immunoSEQ assay, TCR CDR3 regions were amplified from genomic DNA by multiplex PCR. Genomic DNA extracted from each cell subset was distributed evenly over all wells of several immunoSEQ 96-well plates, and each plate served as one replicate. For sorted subsets, around 0.2 ug genomic DNA, equal to tens of thousands of T cell genomes, was loaded into each replicate PCR. The purified libraries were quantified using a Qubit 3.0 fluorometer, sized with a Bioanalyzer 2100, and then quantified again using the KAPA Library Quantification kit. A separate single-read 150-cycle Illumina NextSeq 550 flow cell was used to sequence each immunoSEQ 96-well plate. The study's own analysis went as follows. Because the immunoSEQ output included only junctional sequences and no quality scores, the filtering could not be the same as the filtering used for full-length reads. To assign V/J genes and CDR3, sequences were annotated against IMGT germline references using PyIR, a Python wrapper for IgBLAST v1.9. Reads were filtered out if the reads had weak V/J assignments (E-value above 1e-6), no CDR3, stop codons, out-of-frame junctions, or ambiguous translated residues. V3J clonotypes were defined as sequences sharing the same inferred V gene, J gene, and CDR3 amino acid sequence. The percentage overlap between two repertoires was calculated by dividing the number of shared unique clonotypes by the size of the smaller repertoire. Three approaches were used to assess repertoire richness: RTK rarefaction, the Chao1 estimator, and Recon v2.1 estimates of unobserved clonotypes. Generation probabilities for all TCRbeta clonotypes obtained by the gDNA method from several donors were computed using OLGA. The table comes from immuneACCESS by way of TCRdb, which keeps in-frame sequences with V and J called. Part of the clones is missing from these tables; in studies checked, under half for an unresolved V gene and the rest for unknown reasons. The V and J calls and clone size were taken over from that table, and D and trimming were inferred from the DNA. For this sample the table gives fewer than 1.6 million clones, of which about 98.5% were detected only once. The top ten constitute roughly 0.35% of the sample.

The donors were healthy, HIV-negative adults who had no recently reported acute infections or vaccinations. Every donor was a Caucasian adult residing in Nashville, Tennessee, USA. CD4+ T cells were enriched through magnetic negative selection, after which naive cells were positively selected on CD45RA and the remaining negative fraction served as the memory subset. Blood was obtained by leukapheresis, after which PBMCs were separated by Ficoll-Histopaque density gradient centrifugation and cryopreserved in liquid nitrogen vapor phase. Purity and quantity of every magnetically sorted T cell population were checked by analytical flow cytometry. From each sorted fraction, genomic DNA was isolated and quantified by UV absorbance on a Nanodrop 2000c. The CDR3 runs 15 residues from the cysteine to the phenylalanine. Of all the DNA, just the CDR3 is kept, 45 bases in frame from base 1. As encoded in the germline V gene, CDR1 is MNHNS while CDR2 is SASEGT. Ends trimmed: V by 2 bases, J by 5 bases; bases unmatched to a gene: 7.

The source is a man younger than 40 in good health. The rearranged segments are TRBV6-1 and TRBJ2-5; the central 8 bases match TRBD1. The sequenced material came from naive CD4+ T cells sorted from blood. The intended sense of this specimen's cell subset or site label: CD45RA+ positively selected. The CDR3 corresponds to CASSEFTTGVETQYF. The DNA is TGTGCCAGCAGTGAATTCACGACAGGGGTTGAGACCCAGTACTTC.